A selection of T cell receptor beta chains follows, all from one sample in a study of blood T cell repertoires in COVID-19. Profiled with immunoSEQ multiplex PCR; TCRdb holds only in-frame clones, not every one. Of roughly 150,000 clones listed, 75% to 90% were seen once; the top ten hold about 16%. The sequencing sample was made of peripheral blood. Receptors were obtained from a woman in her forties with acute or convalescent COVID-19. The CDR3 runs from the conserved cysteine through the conserved F or W. A D gene is named only where the DNA matches it firmly. Size values are once, few and many counts, or a class for expanded clones, and some rows have none.

d_gene,j_gene,v_gene,abundance,CDR3aa,CDR3nt
NA,TRBJ2-7,TRBV7-3,once,CASSLAETYEQYF,TGTGCCAGCAGCTTAGCGGAAACCTACGAGCAGTACTTC
NA,TRBJ1-1,TRBV18,NA,CASSTGGRLMNTEAFF,TGTGCCAGCTCAACTGGAGGACGGTTAATGAACACTGAAGCTTTCTTT
TRBD1,TRBJ1-1,TRBV3-1/TRBV3-2,NA,CASSQASQGASAFF,TGTGCCAGCAGCCAAGCTTCGCAGGGGGCAAGTGCTTTCTTT
TRBD1,TRBJ1-4,TRBV27,NA,CASSRQPQGVGEKLFF,TGTGCCAGCAGTAGACAACCACAGGGGGTGGGCGAAAAACTGTTTTTT
NA,TRBJ2-5,TRBV7-6,NA,CASSLVVAANQETQYF,TGTGCCAGCAGCCTGGTGGTAGCGGCCAACCAAGAGACCCAGTACTTC
NA,TRBJ2-5,TRBV10-3,NA,CAISESLVIETQYF,TGTGCCATCAGTGAGTCACTAGTTATAGAGACCCAGTACTTC
TRBD2,TRBJ2-3,TRBV3-1/TRBV3-2,NA,CASSRGTSSPDTQYF,TGTGCCAGCAGCCGAGGGACTAGCAGTCCTGATACGCAGTATTTT
TRBD1,TRBJ1-1,TRBV7-6,NA,CASSKLPTGGLNTEAFF,TGTGCCAGCAGCAAACTACCGACAGGGGGCTTGAACACTGAAGCTTTCTTT
TRBD1,TRBJ1-3,TRBV13,NA,CASSHWTGGNTIYF,TGTGCCAGCAGCCATTGGACAGGGGGAAACACCATATATTTT
TRBD1,TRBJ2-3,TRBV7-9,NA,CASSLLEGARTDTQYF,TGTGCCAGCAGCTTACTAGAGGGGGCGCGAACAGATACGCAGTATTTT
NA,TRBJ1-5,TRBV28,NA,CASSTRQGYSNQPQHF,TGTGCCAGCAGTACCCGCCAGGGGTATAGCAATCAGCCCCAGCATTTT
TRBD2,TRBJ2-1,TRBV7-9,NA,CASRDRGLAPSEQFF,TGTGCCAGCAGAGATAGGGGACTAGCGCCCTCCGAGCAGTTCTTC
NA,TRBJ2-3,TRBV4-2,NA,CASSQGSRGISTDTQYF,TGTGCCAGCAGCCAAGGTAGTAGGGGCATTTCCACAGATACGCAGTATTTT
TRBD1,TRBJ2-2,TRBV4-1,NA,CASSQDWQGAMANTGELFF,TGCGCCAGCAGCCAAGATTGGCAGGGGGCTATGGCGAACACCGGGGAGCTGTTTTTT
TRBD2,TRBJ2-2,TRBV5-1,NA,CASSRAGANTGELFF,TGCGCCAGCAGTCGTGCGGGAGCGAACACCGGGGAGCTGTTTTTT
NA,TRBJ1-1,TRBV3-1/TRBV3-2,NA,CASSQGGGVRTEAFF,TGTGCCAGCAGCCAAGGTGGGGGGGTGAGGACTGAAGCTTTCTTT
NA,TRBJ2-7,TRBV30,NA,CAWSVDEQGLLEQYF,TGTGCCTGGAGTGTAGATGAGCAGGGCCTCTTAGAGCAGTACTTC
TRBD1,TRBJ2-3,TRBV28,NA,CASSLKDRDDTQYF,TGTGCCAGCAGTTTAAAGGACAGGGACGATACGCAGTATTTT
TRBD1,TRBJ2-3,TRBV2,NA,CASSRDRRNMDTQYF,TGTGCCAGCAGTAGGGACAGGAGGAACATGGATACGCAGTATTTT
TRBD1,TRBJ2-3,TRBV6-4,NA,CASSSGTATTDTQYF,TGTGCCAGCAGCTCCGGGACAGCGACCACAGATACGCAGTATTTT
TRBD1,TRBJ1-3,TRBV19,few,CASLARQGSAGNTIYF,TGTGCCAGTCTAGCAAGACAGGGTTCGGCTGGAAACACCATATATTTT
TRBD1,TRBJ2-7,TRBV18,NA,CASSPLGTGYTYEQYF,TGTGCCAGCTCACCACTAGGGACAGGGTACACCTACGAGCAGTACTTC
NA,TRBJ2-1,TRBV7-3,NA,CASSQRNTSYNEQFF,TGTGCCAGCAGCCAGCGTAACACCTCCTACAATGAGCAGTTCTTC
NA,TRBJ2-7,TRBV2,few,CASITGHTAYEQYF,TGTGCCAGCATTACGGGACATACAGCCTACGAGCAGTACTTC
TRBD2,TRBJ2-5,TRBV2,NA,CASRGLPGLAANVDQYF,TGTGCCAGCAGAGGCCTACCGGGACTAGCCGCTAACGTGGACCAGTACTTC
TRBD1,TRBJ2-3,TRBV14,NA,CASSQPTGGSTDTQYF,TGTGCCAGCAGCCAACCGACAGGGGGGAGTACAGATACGCAGTATTTT
TRBD2,TRBJ2-7,TRBV5-6,NA,CASIPWGGAIYEQYF,TGTGCCAGCATCCCGTGGGGGGGAGCTATCTACGAGCAGTACTTC
NA,TRBJ2-5,TRBV12-3/TRBV12-4,NA,CASSRKQRETQYF,TGTGCCAGCAGTCGTAAACAGCGGGAGACCCAGTACTTC
TRBD2,TRBJ2-3,TRBV2,NA,CASTGRVRTDTQYF,TGTGCCAGCACGGGGAGGGTTAGGACAGATACGCAGTATTTT
NA,TRBJ2-3,TRBV9,NA,CASSPGQLSTDTQYF,TGTGCCAGCAGCCCCGGACAGCTTTCCACAGATACGCAGTATTTT
TRBD2,TRBJ2-5,TRBV24-1,NA,CATSDTTSGDQETQYF,TGTGCCACCAGTGATACTACTAGCGGGGACCAAGAGACCCAGTACTTC
TRBD2,TRBJ2-3,TRBV6-5,NA,CASIQREGLNTQYF,TGTGCCAGCATCCAGCGGGAGGGCCTAAATACGCAGTATTTT
TRBD1,TRBJ1-5,TRBV27,NA,CASRRTGDLPQHF,TGTGCCAGCCGTCGGACAGGGGATCTGCCCCAGCATTTT
NA,TRBJ1-2,TRBV28,NA,CASSWGGVHYGYTF,TGTGCCAGCAGTTGGGGCGGGGTGCACTATGGCTACACCTTC
TRBD1,TRBJ2-5,TRBV2,NA,CASLPGQQETQYF,TGTGCCAGCCTACCGGGACAGCAAGAGACCCAGTACTTC
TRBD1,TRBJ2-3,TRBV5-1,NA,CASSLRPGGLIGTDTQYF,TGCGCCAGCAGCTTACGGCCAGGGGGTTTAATCGGCACAGATACGCAGTATTTT
NA,TRBJ2-6,TRBV29-1,NA,CSGRTWGANVLTF,TGCAGCGGCAGGACTTGGGGGGCCAACGTCCTGACTTTC
TRBD2,TRBJ2-1,TRBV24-1,NA,CATSEDSGRLNEQFF,TGTGCCACCAGTGAGGACTCCGGGAGGTTAAATGAGCAGTTCTTC
NA,TRBJ2-7,TRBV6-1,NA,CASSEVDRTYEQYF,TGTGCCAGCAGTGAAGTTGACAGAACCTACGAGCAGTACTTC
NA,TRBJ2-7,TRBV7-2,once,CASSLTSYEQYF,TGTGCCAGCAGCTTAACTAGCTACGAGCAGTACTTC
NA,TRBJ1-1,TRBV30,NA,CAWSRQTNTEAFF,TGTGCCTGGAGTCGACAGACGAACACTGAAGCTTTCTTT
NA,TRBJ1-4,TRBV19,NA,CASSIYFFDSKTNEKLFF,TGTGCCAGTAGTATATACTTTTTTGACAGTAAGACCAATGAAAAACTGTTTTTT
NA,TRBJ2-3,TRBV3-1/TRBV3-2,NA,CASSQGVSVSGLNTQYF,TGTGCCAGCAGCCAAGGGGTTAGTGTATCAGGGTTGAATACGCAGTATTTT
TRBD2,TRBJ2-1,TRBV4-2,NA,CASSHPRGGRDSYNEQFF,TGTGCCAGCAGCCATCCCCGGGGGGGCAGAGACTCCTACAATGAGCAGTTCTTC